This T cell receptor beta chain was profiled in a study of T cell responses to AZD1222 COVID-19 vaccine (TCRdb year 2021). In terms of the full investigation: A total of 233 trial participants underwent TCR sequencing, of whom 207 received two doses of AZD1222 and about 25 received two doses of the MenACWY control vaccine. Trial participants were enrolled into age subgroups of 18-55, 56-69 and 70-plus years, which contained about 150, 28 and 57 TCR-sequenced participants, respectively. The full study reports these points: Conclusions about previously exposed vaccinees are limited because only five to seven AZD1222 recipients were SARS-CoV-2 seropositive at baseline. After two AZD1222 doses, spike-specific TCR breadth and depth were significantly higher than at day 0 and than in MenACWY recipients. In the small 56-69-year group, the increase in depth fell short of significance, most likely because of low power. Because no day 14 peak-response samples were available, the repertoires could be characterized only after the peak T cell response. Vaccine-associated CD4 TCRs spanned the whole spike protein, with dominant responses in regions 160-218 and 743-854. Epitopes outside the regions mutated in the B.1.351 and B.1.1.7 variants were reportedly recognized by nearly half of the unique spike-specific TCRs. Participants were mostly white British and included more females than males, and it was suggested by the authors that clonal diversity may have been underestimated.

Counted from cysteine to phenylalanine, this CDR3 has 16 amino acids. Only the CDR3 DNA stays, 48 bases, in frame from base 1. The germline V gene gives CDR1 as SGHRS and CDR2 as YFSETQ. Relative to germline, V is missing 0 bases and J is missing 0 bases, with 0 bases of the junction outside any gene match. The time point label, as the study defines it: about 28 days (+/-7) after the second vaccine dose. Because spike-specific TCR depth and breadth did not differ between the two schedules, AZD1222 recipients who got a second dose at roughly 4 weeks were pooled with those who got a second dose at roughly 12 weeks. The vaccinee samples were drawn from two UK trials, COV001 and COV002, one of which was a single-blind randomized controlled phase 2/3 trial testing AZD1222 (ChAdOx1 nCoV-19) in healthy adults. For TCRbeta chain sequencing, PBMC samples were collected from trial participants at day 0 and at day 28 after the second dose.

The CDR3 regions of human TCRbeta chains were subjected to immunosequencing. As for the original processing: Repertoire TCRs were matched against a reference library of SARS-CoV-2-specific TCRs generated with the MIRA antigen-specificity platform. Breadth was defined as the fraction of unique TCRs that were SARS-CoV-2-associated, and depth was defined as the fraction of total T cells that were SARS-CoV-2-associated. Using the MIRA data, each spike-specific TCR was mapped to the spike region that the TCR reacts to and placed in a CD4 or CD8 class. Log10-transformed breadth and depth values were compared by one-way ANOVA with Sidak's multiple comparisons tests. TCRdb retrieved this table from immuneACCESS and kept in-frame rearrangements only. Not all clones are present; in checked studies, unresolved V genes account for under half, and no reason is known for the remainder. V and J calls and clone size come straight from that table; D and trimming were deduced from the DNA. The sample table holds around 120,000 clones, of which 70% to 90% were seen once. The ten top clones hold 2% to 2.5% of the sample.

This clone has more than one count but fewer than ten. The antigen it binds to is not known. Nothing much larger sits one base from this clone, and base qualities are not available. Recombination linked TRBV5-1 to TRBJ2-2; TRBD1 matches 9 bases in the middle. The sequenced sample was peripheral blood, obtained 28 days after the second AZD1222 dose. This clonotype was sampled from an adult who received the AZD1222 COVID-19 vaccine. The CDR3 here reads CASSLGQGANTGELFF. At the DNA level, the sequence is TGCGCCAGCAGCTTGGGACAGGGGGCGAACACCGGGGAGCTGTTTTTT. Outside the CDR3, residues come from the reference TRBV5-1 and TRBJ2-2 proteins, so the full variable domain is: KAGVTQTPRYLIKTRGQQVTLSCSPISGHRSVSWYQQTPGQGLQFLFEYFSETQRNKGNFPGRFSGRQFSNSRSEMNVSTLELGDSALYLCASSLGQGANTGELFFGEGSRLTVL.